This TCR beta chain originates from a study of blood T cell repertoires in COVID-19. Measured with immunoSEQ multiplex PCR; TCRdb has only the in-frame clones, and not every one. The sample yields about 130,000 clones, approximately 88% seen once. Trimming pared 3 bases from V and 7 bases from J, leaving 9 bases between. CDR1 SEHNR and CDR2 FQNEAQ come from the germline V gene (reference sequence). The CDR3 runs to 12 residues. Material: peripheral blood. The sequence derives from a woman aged 80 or older with acute or convalescent COVID-19. This chain joins TRBV7-9 and TRBJ1-2; D gene unclear. CDR3 DNA sequence: TGTGCCAGCAGCTTTTCTCCGGGTGGCTACACCTTC. Translation: CASSFSPGGYTF. Drawing the rest from reference TRBV7-9 and TRBJ1-2, the complete variable domain is DTGVSQNPRHKITKRGQNVTFRCDPISEHNRLYWYRQTLGQGPEFLTYFQNEAQLEKSRLLSDRFSAERPKGSFSTLEIQRTEQGDSAMYLCASSFSPGGYTFGSGTRLTVV.